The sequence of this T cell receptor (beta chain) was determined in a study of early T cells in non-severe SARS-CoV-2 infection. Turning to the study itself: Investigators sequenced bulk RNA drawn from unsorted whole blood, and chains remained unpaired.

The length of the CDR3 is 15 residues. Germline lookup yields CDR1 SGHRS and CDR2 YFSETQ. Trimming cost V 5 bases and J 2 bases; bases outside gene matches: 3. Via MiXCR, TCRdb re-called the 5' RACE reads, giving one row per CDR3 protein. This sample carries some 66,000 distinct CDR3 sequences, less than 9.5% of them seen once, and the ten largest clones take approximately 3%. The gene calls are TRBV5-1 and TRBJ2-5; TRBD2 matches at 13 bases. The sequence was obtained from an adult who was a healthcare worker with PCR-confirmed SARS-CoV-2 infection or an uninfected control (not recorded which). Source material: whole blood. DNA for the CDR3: TGCGCCAGCAGACGGACTAGCGGGGGACAAGAGACCCAGTACTTC. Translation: CASRRTSGGQETQYF. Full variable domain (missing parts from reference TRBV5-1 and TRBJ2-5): KAGVTQTPRYLIKTRGQQVTLSCSPISGHRSVSWYQQTPGQGLQFLFEYFSETQRNKGNFPGRFSGRQFSNSRSEMNVSTLELGDSALYLCASRRTSGGQETQYFGPGTRLLVL.